This T cell receptor beta chain was found in a study of OX40 agonist ivuxolimab in advanced cancers. Turning to the study itself: Each patient was given ivuxolimab into a vein every 2 weeks, at 0.01 to 10 mg/kg. Three individuals attained partial responses, comprising one hepatocellular carcinoma case and two cutaneous melanoma cases. Study findings and constraints: CD4+ T cells averaged fewer expanded clones than CD8+ T cells.

To note about this clone: Its antigen is still unknown.

The ends were cut back, 8 bases at V and 7 bases at J, with 11 bases in the middle. This CDR3 has 12 amino acids. CDR1 and CDR2 from the germline V gene are MNHGY and SVAAGI. Libraries were prepared by immunoSEQ multiplex PCR; TCRdb keeps only in-frame clonotypes and omits some of them. The data hold over 45,000 clones, with more than 65% observed a single time. The TCR was taken from an adult with an advanced solid tumor such as melanoma, head and neck, liver or kidney cancer. The rearrangement joins TRBV6-9 to TRBJ1-4; D perhaps matches TRBD1 (6 bases). Sequences were derived from CD4+ or CD8+ T cells sorted from blood, sampled in a trial of the OX40 agonist ivuxolimab. The CDR3 DNA reads TGTGCCAGCTGCAGGGGACGTGAAAAACTGTTTTTT. Protein sequence: CASCRGREKLFF.